The 5 T cell receptor beta chains listed next were all sequenced from one sample in a study of T cell clonality in common variable immunodeficiency. Findings and caveats of the study: Fewer deletions and N-nucleotide insertions were reportedly seen in common variable immunodeficiency TCR beta sequences.

Assay: immunoSEQ multiplex PCR; the TCRdb copy retains only in-frame clones and omits some. This repertoire lists about 16,000 clones without singletons; around 14% sits in the top ten. Antigens of these TCRs are unknown. The sample taken for sequencing was peripheral blood mononuclear cells. The receptors were gathered from a human donor with common variable immunodeficiency.

There are a few counts of this clone. Coverage ceases 3 residues before the CDR3 finishes, and the germline J gene fills in the end. The rearrangement uses TRBV7-2 and TRBJ2-2; weak D call: TRBD2 (6 bases). Germline V gene lookup returns CDR1 SGHTA and CDR2 FQGNSA. CDR3 length equals 14 residues. Trimming took 2 bases from V and 6 from J, leaving 10 bases between them. CDR3 protein: CASSLLGGSGELFF. The covered CDR3 bases are TGTGCCAGCAGCTTATTGGGGGGTTCCGGGGAG.

Points on this clone: The CDR3 end falls 3 residues outside the read, so it is completed with the germline J gene. The chain is built from TRBV6-4 and TRBJ2-3, with a weak D call TRBD1 (8 bases). The CDR3 contains 14 residues. Germline values: CDR1 MRHNA, CDR2 SNTAGT. Trimming removed 3 bases from V and 3 bases from J, with 10 bases in between. The CDR3 loop reads CASSEQGGTDTQYF. The DNA read from the CDR3 is TGTGCCAGCAGTGAACAGGGGGGGACAGATACG.

This clone appeared a few times. Read coverage stops 3 residues before the CDR3 terminus; the germline J gene supplies the remainder. The chain employs TRBV30 and TRBJ1-5, with 7 bases lining up with TRBD1. The germline CDR1 and CDR2 sequences are GTSNPN and SVGIG (reference sequence). Losses at the gene ends were 2 bases for V and 5 bases for J; bases not matched to a gene: 15. The length of the CDR3 is 17 residues. CDR3 region: CAWSLRVVGGAYQPQHF. Partial CDR3 DNA: TGTGCCTGGAGTCTACGGGTGGTAGGGGGCGCCTATCAGCCC.

Remarks on this clone: From the germline J gene comes the end of the CDR3, since the read stops 3 residues before it. The genes are TRBV19 and TRBJ1-5; TRBD1 agrees at 8 bases. Unmatched junction bases numbered 7, after V lost 5 bases and J lost 4 bases. CDR3 size: 15 residues. The V gene's germline CDR1 is LNHDA and CDR2 SQIVND (reference sequence). CDR3 residues: CASSWAGGINQPQHF. Incomplete CDR3 DNA: TGTGCCAGTAGTTGGGCAGGGGGCATTAATCAGCCC.

Many counts were recorded for this clone. The CDR3 end falls 3 residues outside the read, so it is completed with the germline J gene. The chain recombines TRBV30 with TRBJ1-3; D gene ambiguous. The CDR3 sequence is 14 residues long. Germline V gene lookup returns CDR1 GTSNPN and CDR2 SVGIG (reference sequence). Between the trimmed V and J ends, which lost 0 bases and 6 bases, there was a span of 12 bases. The CDR3 DNA, read in part, is TGTGCCTGGAGTGTAGGACTTCGGGAAAACACC. It codes for CAWSVGLRENT. The complete CDR3 protein is CAWSVGLRENTIYF.